This T cell receptor (beta chain) was identified in a study of blood T cell repertoires in COVID-19. Trimming removed 2 bases at V and 6 bases at J, with 10 bases between. The CDR3 has 12 amino acids. Germline CDR1 GTSNPN, CDR2 SVGIG (reference sequence). The assay was immunoSEQ multiplex PCR, and TCRdb's table has in-frame clones only and misses some. This sample has 90,000 to 110,000 clones, with roughly 80% found just once. The chain carries TRBV30 and TRBJ1-1; D remains ambiguous. Sequenced material: peripheral blood. The TCR was taken from a woman between 65 and 79 years old with acute or convalescent COVID-19. CDR3 sequence reads: CAWSTGSPEAFF. The CDR3 coding sequence is TGTGCCTGGAGTACGGGGTCCCCTGAAGCTTTCTTT. The whole variable domain, filled in from reference TRBV30 and TRBJ1-1, reads SQTIHQWPATLVQPVGSPLSLECTVEGTSNPNLYWYRQAAGRGLQLLFYSVGIGQISSEVPQNLSASRPQDRQFILSSKKLLLSDSGFYLCAWSTGSPEAFFGQGTRLTVV.